The text below deals with one T cell receptor beta chain. J gave up 4 bases and V 5 bases, and 5 bases lay outside the gene matches. The germline V gene has CDR1 SEHNR and CDR2 FQNEAQ (reference sequence). This CDR3 is built from 14 residues. The sample comes from a study of PD-L1 blockade in urothelial cancer. The wider study: When blood samples were assessed, the median T cell count was around 140,000.

The assay was immunoSEQ multiplex PCR, and TCRdb's table has in-frame clones only and misses some. Of 50,000 to 65,000 clones listed, about 87% were seen once; the top ten hold about 5.6%. The specimen comprised PBMCs, sampled around atezolizumab (anti-PD-L1) treatment. V usage is TRBV7-9 and J usage is TRBJ1-5; 7 bases align to TRBD1. The receptor comes from a man aged 40-49 years with urothelial cancer. The DNA for the CDR3 is TGTGCCAGCAGCGGGGGACAGCCTAATCAGCCCCAGCATTTT. It translates to CASSGGQPNQPQHF.